The 3 T cell receptor beta chains below come from one sample, sequenced in a study of shared clonotypes between healthy human individuals. Sequenced by immunoSEQ multiplex PCR; TCRdb stores in-frame clones only, minus some. The sample has under 1,100,000 clones; approximately 68% are singletons. The sample was memory CD4+ T cells sorted from blood. The subset here: CD45RA-negative fraction. Receptors were obtained from a man aged 18 to 29 in good health.

As to this clone: This CDR3 is also generated by other DNA sequences in the sample. The genes are TRBV5-6 and TRBJ1-1, with unresolved D. V lost 2 bases, J lost 1 base, and 3 bases lay in between. The CDR3 is made up of 12 amino acids. Germline-derived CDR1 and CDR2 are SGHDT and YYEEEE. CDR3 in DNA: TGTGCCAGCAGCTTACAGAACACTGAAGCTTTCTTT. Protein: CASSLQNTEAFF.

The genes are TRBV11-2 and TRBJ1-4, with a weak D call TRBD1 (6 bases). The V and J ends lost 5 bases and 8 bases respectively, with 12 bases between them. The germline V gene encodes CDR1 SGHAT and CDR2 FQNNGV. The CDR3 runs 13 residues. The CDR3 protein is CASSKGQREKLFF. CDR3 nucleotide sequence: TGTGCCAGCAGCAAAGGACAGCGAGAAAAACTGTTTTTT.

This clone was counted at least ten times. This rearrangement joins TRBV6-1 to TRBJ2-2; D is unclear. CDR1 is MNHNS, CDR2 SASEGT, per germline. CDR3 length: 14 residues. V was pared by 4 bases and J by 4 bases, with 10 bases between. The CDR3 DNA reads as TGTGCCAGCAGTGGCCGACTGAGCACCGGGGAGCTGTTTTTT. Encoded protein: CASSGRLSTGELFF.